The 16 T cell receptor beta chains in this list originate from one sample, sequenced in a study of cytomegalovirus exposure and HLA in healthy donors. The study ran its PCR with 60 Vbeta and 13 Jbeta primers. TCRdb keeps only in-frame clones here, not all; method: immunoSEQ multiplex PCR. This table holds approximately 70,000 clones. The sequenced sample was PBMCs. The receptors were gathered from a middle-aged woman in good health and CMV-seropositive.

The V call is TRBV6-5, the J call TRBJ2-1; TRBD2 matches 9 bases. Germline lookup yields CDR1 MNHEY and CDR2 SVGAGI. V was pared by 4 bases and J by 3 bases, with 4 bases of the junction left unmatched. The CDR3 sequence is 15 residues long. The CDR3 nucleotides read TGTGCCAGCAGTTTAGCGGGGGACAGCTACAATGAGCAGTTCTTC. This translates into CASSLAGDSYNEQFF.

The chain links TRBV5-1 to TRBJ1-1; D remains unclear. CDR3 length: 16 amino acids. Germline V lookup: CDR1 SGHRS, CDR2 YFSETQ. Deletions cut 0 bases from V and 1 base from J, with 13 bases between. The chain's CDR3 is CASSLVYRGKNTEAFF. The CDR3 DNA reads as TGCGCCAGCAGCTTGGTATATCGGGGAAAGAACACTGAAGCTTTCTTT. Using reference TRBV5-1 and TRBJ1-1 for the parts outside the CDR3, the full variable domain is KAGVTQTPRYLIKTRGQQVTLSCSPISGHRSVSWYQQTPGQGLQFLFEYFSETQRNKGNFPGRFSGRQFSNSRSEMNVSTLELGDSALYLCASSLVYRGKNTEAFFGQGTRLTVV.

The V call is TRBV28, the J call TRBJ1-1; D perhaps matches TRBD1 (5 bases). V was trimmed by 7 bases and J by 1 base, leaving 13 bases between them. CDR3 length equals 14 residues. The germline V gene encodes CDR1 MDHEN and CDR2 SYDVKM. DNA for the CDR3: TGTGCCAGCAACCCGGGAGGGACGAACACTGAAGCTTTCTTT. Translation gives CASNPGGTNTEAFF.

The chain has TRBV4-2 and TRBJ2-7, with D maybe TRBD1 (6 bases). The germline V gene encodes CDR1 LGHNA and CDR2 YNFKEQ. Deletions cut 1 base from V and 7 bases from J, with 11 bases between. The CDR3 has 13 residues. CDR3 in amino acids: CASSQAQDREQYF. The CDR3 bases are TGTGCCAGCAGCCAAGCGCAGGACAGAGAGCAGTACTTC.

The chain links TRBV28 to TRBJ1-1; no definite D call. Per the germline V gene, CDR1 is MDHEN and CDR2 is SYDVKM. Trimming cost V 4 bases and J 8 bases, with 17 bases left between them. The CDR3 covers 14 residues. In nucleotides, the CDR3 is TGTGCCAGCAGTTCTGGTGGGCCCGTAAGAGAAGCTTTCTTT. Translation gives CASSSGGPVREAFF.

The chain employs TRBV9 and TRBJ2-1; D unclear. V dropped 0 bases and J dropped 3 bases, with 10 bases sitting between them. Germline assignment: CDR1 SGDLS and CDR2 YYNGEE. The CDR3 is made up of 15 amino acids. The chain's CDR3 is CASSVGLEVYNEQFF. The CDR3 nucleotides are TGTGCCAGCAGCGTAGGATTAGAAGTCTACAATGAGCAGTTCTTC.

The chain recombines TRBV5-1 with TRBJ2-1; the match to TRBD2 covers 13 bases. The CDR3 has 18 residues. Unmatched junction bases numbered 8, after V lost 0 bases and J lost 5 bases. From germline, CDR1 is SGHRS and CDR2 YFSETQ. The CDR3 protein is CASSLGTSGGRSDNEQFF. The CDR3 DNA is TGCGCCAGCAGCTTGGGGACTAGCGGGGGCCGATCGGACAATGAGCAGTTCTTC.

The rearrangement joins TRBV2 to TRBJ1-4; 8 bases agree with TRBD1. Trimming removed 7 bases from V and 7 bases from J; junction bases left unmatched: 5. This CDR3 is built from 13 residues. In germline, CDR1 is SNHLY, CDR2 FYNNEI. CDR3 sequence reads: CASKTGGGEKLFF. In nucleotides, the CDR3 is TGTGCCAGCAAAACAGGGGGGGGTGAAAAACTGTTTTTT.

V is TRBV2 and J is TRBJ2-3; TRBD2 matches 9 bases. Per germline, CDR1 SNHLY and CDR2 FYNNEI. CDR3 length: 16 residues. Trimming at V came to 4 bases and at J to 0 bases, leaving 5 bases not matched to a gene. Written as DNA, the CDR3 is TGTGCCAGCAGTGGTGCTAGCGGGGTTAGCACAGATACGCAGTATTTT. It specifies CASSGASGVSTDTQYF.

CDR3 sequence reads: CAWSMAGGTNEKLFF. As DNA, the CDR3 is TGTGCCTGGAGCATGGCAGGGGGCACTAATGAAAAACTGTTTTTT. This chain links TRBV30 with TRBJ1-4; TRBD1 matches at 8 bases. CDR1 is GTSNPN and CDR2 is SVGIG in the germline V gene (reference sequence). Trimming at V came to 3 bases and at J to 2 bases, leaving 5 bases not matched to a gene. The CDR3 runs to 15 residues.

This sequence joins TRBV10-3 and TRBJ2-7, with a weak D call TRBD2 (5 bases). The V end was cut by 3 bases, the J end by 3 bases, with 12 bases between. Germline V gene lookup returns CDR1 ENHRY and CDR2 SYGVKD. This CDR3 contains 14 residues. CDR3 DNA: TGTGCCATCAGTGAAAAGGGAGAGGACTACGAGCAGTACTTC. Amino acid sequence: CAISEKGEDYEQYF.

The chain joins TRBV19 to TRBJ1-6; D is ambiguous. CDR1 and CDR2 (germline): LNHDA, SQIVND (reference sequence). V lost 8 bases and J 8 bases, leaving 16 bases between the germline ends. The CDR3 length is 14 residues. Here the CDR3 reads CASQETAGYSPLHF. CDR3 nucleotides: TGTGCCAGTCAAGAAACAGCGGGGTATTCACCCCTCCACTTT.

The chain recombines TRBV28 with TRBJ2-7, with D possibly being TRBD2 (5 bases). Germline values: CDR1 MDHEN, CDR2 SYDVKM. CDR3 length: 15 residues. The ends were cut back, 4 bases at V and 0 bases at J, with 13 bases in the middle. CDR3 in amino acids: CASSSPGSSSYEQYF. DNA for the CDR3: TGTGCCAGCAGTTCGCCGGGATCCAGCTCCTACGAGCAGTACTTC.

The chain employs TRBV9 and TRBJ1-3, with D possibly TRBD1 on 6 matching bases. This CDR3 contains 20 residues. The V end was cut by 1 base, the J end by 2 bases, with 25 bases between. Germline V gene data show CDR1 as SGDLS and CDR2 as YYNGEE. In DNA, the CDR3 is TGTGCCAGCAGCGTACGCCCTACGACCGGGACAAACTTTACTGGAAACACCATATATTTT. This codes for CASSVRPTTGTNFTGNTIYF. The full variable domain, in which reference TRBV9 and TRBJ1-3 provide the parts outside the CDR3, is DSGVTQTPKHLITATGQRVTLRCSPRSGDLSVYWYQQSLDQGLQFLIQYYNGEERAKGNILERFSAQQFPDLHSELNLSSLELGDSALYFCASSVRPTTGTNFTGNTIYFGEGSWLTVV.

The V call is TRBV6-6, the J call TRBJ1-5; 9 bases agree with TRBD1. This CDR3 is 14 amino acids long. The germline V gene encodes CDR1 MNHNY and CDR2 SVGAGI (reference sequence). The V segment lost 5 bases and the J segment 2 bases; nucleotides outside the gene matches: 1. The CDR3 is CASSRTGGNQPQHF. For the CDR3, the DNA is TGTGCCAGCAGTCGGACAGGGGGCAATCAGCCCCAGCATTTT.

V is TRBV5-1 and J is TRBJ2-5; no definite D call. Germline loops: CDR1 SGHRS, CDR2 YFSETQ. The V and J ends lost 0 bases and 5 bases respectively, with 8 bases between them. This CDR3 has 13 residues. The CDR3 nucleotides are TGCGCCAGCAGCTTGGGTCAGAGGGAGACCCAGTACTTC. The encoded protein is CASSLGQRETQYF.